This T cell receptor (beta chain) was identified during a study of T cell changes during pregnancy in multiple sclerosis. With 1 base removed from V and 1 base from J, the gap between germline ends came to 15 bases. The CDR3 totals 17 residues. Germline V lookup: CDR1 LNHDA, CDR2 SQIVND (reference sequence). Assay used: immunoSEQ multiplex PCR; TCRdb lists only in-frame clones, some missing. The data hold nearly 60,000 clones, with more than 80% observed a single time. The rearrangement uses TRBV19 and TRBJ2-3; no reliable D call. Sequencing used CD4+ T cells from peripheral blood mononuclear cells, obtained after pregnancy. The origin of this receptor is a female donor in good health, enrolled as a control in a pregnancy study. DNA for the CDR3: TGTGCCAGTAGTATAGTAGGTCAGCGTCTCCGCACAGATACGCAGTATTTT. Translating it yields CASSIVGQRLRTDTQYF. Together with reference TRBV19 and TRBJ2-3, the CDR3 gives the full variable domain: DGGITQSPKYLFRKEGQNVTLSCEQNLNHDAMYWYRQDPGQGLRLIYYSQIVNDFQKGDIAEGYSVSREKKESFPLTVTSAQKNPTAFYLCASSIVGQRLRTDTQYFGPGTRLTVL.